This entry concerns a single T cell receptor beta chain. Its antigen is undetermined. Germline-derived CDR1 and CDR2 are SGHRS and YFSETQ. V lost 4 bases, J lost 8 bases, and 21 bases lay in between. CDR3 size: 16 residues. Though nominally healthy at sampling, donors likely had unrecorded immune exposures. The data originate from a study of cytomegalovirus exposure and HLA in healthy donors. Findings and limits, study-wide: Cytomegalovirus-associated status was assigned to 150 to 200 TCR beta chains.

The PCR used 60 Vbeta and 13 Jbeta primers. TCRdb keeps only in-frame clones here, not all; method: immunoSEQ multiplex PCR. The sample records about 210,000 clones, 75% to 80% being singletons. The rearrangement uses TRBV5-1 and TRBJ1-4; tentative D call: TRBD1 (6 bases). Material: PBMCs. This clonotype was sampled from a male donor in good health and CMV-seronegative. CDR3 region: CASSPEQQGMGEKLFF. The CDR3 DNA follows: TGCGCCAGCAGCCCCGAACAACAGGGTATGGGGGAAAAACTGTTTTTT.